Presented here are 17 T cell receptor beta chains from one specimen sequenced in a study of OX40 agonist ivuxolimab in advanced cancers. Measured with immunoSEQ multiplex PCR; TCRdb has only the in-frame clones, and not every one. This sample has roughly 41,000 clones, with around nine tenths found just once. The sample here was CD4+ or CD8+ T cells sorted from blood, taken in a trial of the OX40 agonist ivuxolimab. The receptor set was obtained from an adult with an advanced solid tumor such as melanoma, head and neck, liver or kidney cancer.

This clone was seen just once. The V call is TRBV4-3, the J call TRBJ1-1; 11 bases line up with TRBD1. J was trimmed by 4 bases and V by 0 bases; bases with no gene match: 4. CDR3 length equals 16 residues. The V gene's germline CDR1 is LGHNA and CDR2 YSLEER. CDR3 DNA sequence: TGCGCCAGCAGCCAAGATCTCGGGACAGGGGGCACTGAAGCTTTCTTT. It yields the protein CASSQDLGTGGTEAFF.

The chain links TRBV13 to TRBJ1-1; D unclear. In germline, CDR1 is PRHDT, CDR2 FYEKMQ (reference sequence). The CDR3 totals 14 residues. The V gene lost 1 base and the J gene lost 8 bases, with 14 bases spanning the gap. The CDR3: CASSLERGSREAFF. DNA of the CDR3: TGTGCCAGCAGCTTAGAACGAGGGAGCAGAGAAGCTTTCTTT.

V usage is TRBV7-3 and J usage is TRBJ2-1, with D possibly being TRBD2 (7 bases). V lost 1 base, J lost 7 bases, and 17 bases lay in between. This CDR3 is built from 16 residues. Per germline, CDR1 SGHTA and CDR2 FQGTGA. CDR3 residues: CASSLRGGVLVNEQFF. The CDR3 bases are TGTGCCAGCAGCTTAAGAGGGGGGGTATTAGTAAATGAGCAGTTCTTC.

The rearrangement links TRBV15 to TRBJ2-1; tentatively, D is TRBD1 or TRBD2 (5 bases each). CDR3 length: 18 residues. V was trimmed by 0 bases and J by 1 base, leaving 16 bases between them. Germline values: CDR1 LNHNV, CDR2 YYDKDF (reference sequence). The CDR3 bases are TGTGCCACCAGCAGAGATATAGGGACGGAAGATTCCTACAATGAGCAGTTCTTC. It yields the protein CATSRDIGTEDSYNEQFF.

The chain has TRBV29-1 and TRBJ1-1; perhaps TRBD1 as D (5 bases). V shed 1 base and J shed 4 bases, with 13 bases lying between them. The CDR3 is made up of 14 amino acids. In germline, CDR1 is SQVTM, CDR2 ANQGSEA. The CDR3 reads CSVEGGVESTEAFF. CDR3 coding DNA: TGCAGCGTTGAAGGGGGGGTGGAGAGCACTGAAGCTTTCTTT.

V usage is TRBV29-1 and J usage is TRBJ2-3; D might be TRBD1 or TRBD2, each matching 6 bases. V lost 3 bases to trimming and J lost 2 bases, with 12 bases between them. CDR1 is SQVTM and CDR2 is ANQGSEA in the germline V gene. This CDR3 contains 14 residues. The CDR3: CSVEWGATTDTQYF. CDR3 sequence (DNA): TGCAGCGTTGAGTGGGGGGCGACCACAGATACGCAGTATTTT.

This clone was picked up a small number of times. The CDR3 nucleotides are TGTGCCAGCAGCTTAGGCTTGGGACAGGTTAATGAAAAACTGTTTTTT. Translated: CASSLGLGQVNEKLFF. The chain employs TRBV13 and TRBJ1-4; 8 nucleotides line up with TRBD1. The CDR3 sequence is 16 residues long. Trimming removed 0 bases from V and 4 bases from J; junction bases left unmatched: 4. Germline-derived CDR1 and CDR2 are PRHDT and FYEKMQ (reference sequence).

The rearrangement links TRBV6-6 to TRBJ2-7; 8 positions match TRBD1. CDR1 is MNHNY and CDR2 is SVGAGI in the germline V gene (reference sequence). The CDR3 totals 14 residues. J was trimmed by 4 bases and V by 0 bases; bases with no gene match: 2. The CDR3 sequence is CASSYSDRGYEQYF. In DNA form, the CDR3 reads TGTGCCAGCAGTTACTCCGACAGGGGTTACGAGCAGTACTTC.

Written as DNA, the CDR3 is TGTGCCAGCAGCTTCCTTACAGGAACCTCTGGAAACACCATATATTTT. Protein product: CASSFLTGTSGNTIYF. The J gene is TRBJ1-3, the V gene TRBV11-1; D may be TRBD1 (5 bases). V was clipped by 3 bases and J by 0 bases, with 12 bases between them. Germline V gives CDR1 SGHAT, CDR2 FQDESV (reference sequence). The CDR3 loop spans 16 amino acids.

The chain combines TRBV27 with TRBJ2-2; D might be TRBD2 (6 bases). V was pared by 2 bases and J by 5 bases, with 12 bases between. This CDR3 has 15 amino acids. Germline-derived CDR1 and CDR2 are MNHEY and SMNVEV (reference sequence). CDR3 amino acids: CASSLRLDGTGELFF. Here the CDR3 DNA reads TGTGCCAGCAGTTTACGACTAGATGGTACCGGGGAGCTGTTTTTT.

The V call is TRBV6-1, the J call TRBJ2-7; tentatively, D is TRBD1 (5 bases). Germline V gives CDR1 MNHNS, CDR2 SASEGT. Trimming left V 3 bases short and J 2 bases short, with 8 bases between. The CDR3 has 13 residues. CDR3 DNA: TGTGCCAGCAGTGATGCACAGGCCTACGAGCAGTACTTC. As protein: CASSDAQAYEQYF.

For the CDR3, the DNA is TGTGCCAGCAGTCTGGGGCTTCCGCGGAACTATGGCTACACCTTC. This translates into CASSLGLPRNYGYTF. The chain uses TRBV28 and TRBJ1-2; possibly TRBD1 for D (5 bases). V shed 5 bases and J shed 2 bases, with 15 bases lying between them. The germline V gene has CDR1 MDHEN and CDR2 SYDVKM. The CDR3 runs 15 residues.

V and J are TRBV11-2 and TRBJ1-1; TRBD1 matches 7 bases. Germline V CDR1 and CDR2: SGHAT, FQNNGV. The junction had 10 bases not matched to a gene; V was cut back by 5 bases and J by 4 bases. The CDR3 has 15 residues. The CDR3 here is CASSLFPSGGTEAFF. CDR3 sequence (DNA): TGTGCCAGCAGCCTCTTCCCCTCAGGGGGCACTGAAGCTTTCTTT.

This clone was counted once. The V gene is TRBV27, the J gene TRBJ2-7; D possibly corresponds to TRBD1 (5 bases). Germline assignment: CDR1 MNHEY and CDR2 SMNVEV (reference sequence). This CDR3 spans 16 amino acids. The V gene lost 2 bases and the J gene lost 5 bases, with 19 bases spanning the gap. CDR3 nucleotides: TGTGCCAGCAGTTTAATCCCCCAGGGTTTGTGGGACGAGCAGTACTTC. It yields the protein CASSLIPQGLWDEQYF.

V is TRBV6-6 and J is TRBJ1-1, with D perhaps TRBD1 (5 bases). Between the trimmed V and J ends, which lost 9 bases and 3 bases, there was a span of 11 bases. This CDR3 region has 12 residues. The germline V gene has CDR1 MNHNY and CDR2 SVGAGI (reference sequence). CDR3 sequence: CASGGLDTEAFF. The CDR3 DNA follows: TGTGCCAGTGGGGGTTTGGACACTGAAGCTTTCTTT.

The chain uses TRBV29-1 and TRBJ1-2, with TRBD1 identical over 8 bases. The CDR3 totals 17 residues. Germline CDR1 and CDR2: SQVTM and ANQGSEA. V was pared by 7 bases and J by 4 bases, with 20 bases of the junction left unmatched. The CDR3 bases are TGCAGCGCTATCTACGGGACAGGACAGTGGGGTCTCTATGGCTACACCTTC. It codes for CSAIYGTGQWGLYGYTF.

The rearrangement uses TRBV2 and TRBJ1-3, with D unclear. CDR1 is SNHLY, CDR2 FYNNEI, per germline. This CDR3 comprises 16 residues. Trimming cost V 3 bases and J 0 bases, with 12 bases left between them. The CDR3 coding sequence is TGTGCCAGCAGTGAGTATGAGGATAGCTCTGGAAACACCATATATTTT. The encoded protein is CASSEYEDSSGNTIYF.